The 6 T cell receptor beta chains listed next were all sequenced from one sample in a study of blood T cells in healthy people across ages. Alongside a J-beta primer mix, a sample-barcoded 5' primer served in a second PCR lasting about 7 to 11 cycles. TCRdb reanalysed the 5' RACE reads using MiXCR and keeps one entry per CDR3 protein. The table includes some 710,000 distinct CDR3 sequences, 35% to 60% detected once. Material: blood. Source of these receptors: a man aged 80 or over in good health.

The CDR3 nucleotides read TGTGCCAGCAGCAATCCTCGGGGCTCCTACAATGAGCAGTTCTTC. Its translation: CASSNPRGSYNEQFF. The chain combines TRBV7-9 with TRBJ2-1; tentative D call: TRBD2 (5 bases). Trimming cost V 5 bases and J 0 bases, with 11 bases left between them. Germline CDR1 and CDR2: SEHNR and FQNEAQ (reference sequence). The CDR3 is 15 residues long.

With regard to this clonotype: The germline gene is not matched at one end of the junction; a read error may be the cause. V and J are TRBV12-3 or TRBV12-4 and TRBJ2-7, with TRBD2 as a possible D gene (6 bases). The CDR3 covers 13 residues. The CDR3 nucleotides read TGTGCCGGCAGTTTGGGGGGATCCTACGAGCAGTACTTC. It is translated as CAGSLGGSYEQYF.

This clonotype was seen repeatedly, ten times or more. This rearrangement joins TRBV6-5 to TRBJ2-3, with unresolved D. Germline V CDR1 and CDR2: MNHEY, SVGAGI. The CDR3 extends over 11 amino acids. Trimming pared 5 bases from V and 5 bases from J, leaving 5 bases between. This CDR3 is CASSVLDTQYF. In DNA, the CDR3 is TGTGCCAGCAGTGTACTAGATACGCAGTATTTT.

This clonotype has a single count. The CDR3 spells CASSPGLEDLTYNEQYF. The CDR3, as DNA: TGTGCCAGCAGTCCGGGACTGGAAGACCTTACCTACAATGAGCAGTACTTC. The gene calls are TRBV12-3 or TRBV12-4 and TRBJ2-1, with D tentatively TRBD2 (6 bases). The end of the DNA aligns better with TRBJ2-7, so the J call may be wrong. CDR3 length equals 17 residues.

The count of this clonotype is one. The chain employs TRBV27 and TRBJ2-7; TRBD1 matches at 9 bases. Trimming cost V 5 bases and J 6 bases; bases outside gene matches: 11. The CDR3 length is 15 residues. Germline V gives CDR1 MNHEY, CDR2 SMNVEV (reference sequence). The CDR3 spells CASSIGQGSFFEQYF. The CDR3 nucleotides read TGTGCCAGCAGTATCGGACAGGGGTCTTTTTTCGAGCAGTACTTC.

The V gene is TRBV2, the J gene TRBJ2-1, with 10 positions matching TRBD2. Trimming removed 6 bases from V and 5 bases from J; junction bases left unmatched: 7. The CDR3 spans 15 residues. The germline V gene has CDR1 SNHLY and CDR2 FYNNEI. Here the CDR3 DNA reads TGTGCCAGCAGACCTCTAGCGGGAGCGCACAATGAGCAGTTCTTC. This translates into CASRPLAGAHNEQFF.